A selection of T cell receptor beta chains follows, all from one sample in a study of identical twins. TCRdb called the 5' RACE reads again in MiXCR, with one record for every CDR3 protein. The table has roughly 1.6 million distinct CDR3 sequences, about 32% seen once; the top ten hold about 0.3%. The specimen was cord blood. The origin of the receptors is a newborn girl in good health. CDR3s include the opening cysteine and the closing phenylalanine or tryptophan. D genes are given only for firm matches. Clone size, where shown, is once, few, many, or a class for clones that have expanded.

cdr3_length,d_call,j_call,clone_size,v_call,cdr3_nt,cdr3_aa
16,TRBD1,TRBJ2-4,once,TRBV11-2,TGTGCCAGCAGAACCACAGGGGGCCTTGTCAAAAACATTCAGTACTTC,CASRTTGGLVKNIQYF
15,.,TRBJ1-1,few,TRBV7-9,TGTGCCAGCAGCTTAGACAGGCTGTTGAACACTGAAGCTTTCTTT,CASSLDRLLNTEAFF
13,.,TRBJ2-5,.,TRBV20-1,TGCAGTGCTACTAGGACAGTCCAAGAGACCCAGTACTTC,CSATRTVQETQYF
13,.,TRBJ1-1,.,TRBV20-1,TGCAGTGCTAGAGAATTAGGGAACACTGAAGCTTTCTTT,CSARELGNTEAFF
14,.,TRBJ2-5,few,TRBV28,TGTGCCAGCAGTTTTGCCTACCTACAGGAGACCCAGTACTTC,CASSFAYLQETQYF
13,.,TRBJ2-7,.,TRBV5-1,TGCGCCAGCAAGCCCGACCTCAGTTCCGGGCAGTACTTC,CASKPDLSSGQYF
13,.,TRBJ2-1,many,TRBV9,TGTGCCAGCAGCGCTAGGACGTACAATGAGCAGTTCTTC,CASSARTYNEQFF
16,.,TRBJ1-2,few,TRBV4-2,TGTGCCAGCAGCCAAGAATCGCAGGGAGGTGGCTATGGCTACACCTTC,CASSQESQGGGYGYTF
18,.,TRBJ2-3,.,TRBV13,TGTGCCAGCAGCTTAGCGGGGTGGGCGCAGGGCGCCGCAGATACGCAGTATTTT,CASSLAGWAQGAADTQYF
18,.,TRBJ2-1,.,TRBV2,TGTGCCAGCAGCTACTTCTTCAGGGGTGGACACTCCTACAATGAGCAGTTCTTC,CASSYFFRGGHSYNEQFF
15,TRBD2,TRBJ2-2,.,TRBV7-2,TGTGCCAGCAGCTTTAGCGGGGTAGACACCGGGGAGCTGTTTTTT,CASSFSGVDTGELFF
16,TRBD1,TRBJ2-3,.,TRBV7-2,TGTGCCAGCAGCTTAGTGACAGGGATGAGCACAGATACGCAGTATTTT,CASSLVTGMSTDTQYF
12,.,TRBJ2-7,.,TRBV20-1,TGCAGTGACACGGGACCGGATTACGAGCAGTACTTC,CSDTGPDYEQYF
18,.,TRBJ2-1,.,TRBV4-1,TGCGCCAGCAGCCAAGGGGTTTTGGAGCGAAGCTCCTACAATGAGCAGTTCTTC,CASSQGVLERSSYNEQFF
15,.,TRBJ1-2,few,TRBV13,TGTGCCAGCAGCTTAGGCACACAGGGCGACTATGGCTACACCTTC,CASSLGTQGDYGYTF
15,.,TRBJ1-6,.,TRBV5-4,TGTGCCAGCAGCGCTCAACAGGGTTCTTATTCACCCCTCCACTTT,CASSAQQGSYSPLHF
12,TRBD2,TRBJ2-3,few,TRBV28,TGTGCCAGCAGTTTAAGCGGGATTACGCAGTATTTT,CASSLSGITQYF
18,.,TRBJ2-4,few,TRBV11-2,TGTGCCAGCAGCTTAAGTCGTCAGGGGACTCTAGCCAAAAACATTCAGTACTTC,CASSLSRQGTLAKNIQYF
17,.,TRBJ2-2,.,TRBV3-1,TGTGCCAGCAGCCAAGATTGGCAGGGTGCGAACACCGGGGAGCTGTTTTTT,CASSQDWQGANTGELFF
13,.,TRBJ2-7,many,TRBV9,TGTGCCAGCAGCTCCAGGCAGGGCCAAACCCAGTACTTC,CASSSRQGQTQYF
12,.,TRBJ1-2,.,TRBV29-1,TGCAGCGTTGAATGGTCCAGGGTTCGCTACACCTTC,CSVEWSRVRYTF
13,.,TRBJ2-5,.,TRBV28,TGTGCCAGCAGTTTTCGGCAGTTGGAGACCCAGTACTTC,CASSFRQLETQYF
14,.,TRBJ2-1,few,TRBV12-3/TRBV12-4,TGTGCCAGCACCCGAAGTAGGGGCTACAATGAGCAGTTCTTC,CASTRSRGYNEQFF
16,TRBD2,TRBJ2-3,few,TRBV6-1,TGTGCCAGCAGTGAAATCACGGCGGGAGTAGCAGATACGCAGTATTTT,CASSEITAGVADTQYF
13,.,TRBJ2-1,.,TRBV4-1,TGCGCCAGCAGGGCGCTAGGAAAGAATGAGCAGTTCTTC,CASRALGKNEQFF
16,TRBD1,TRBJ1-4,few,TRBV27,TGTGCCAGCAGTCCCCGAGTGACAGGGGGCAGGGAAAAACTGTTTTTT,CASSPRVTGGREKLFF
18,TRBD1,TRBJ1-3,.,TRBV7-8,TGTGCCAGCAGCTTACGGGACAGGGTATCGAGCTCTGGAAACACCATATATTTT,CASSLRDRVSSSGNTIYF
14,TRBD2,TRBJ2-1,few,TRBV9,TGTGCCAGCAGCGCTTTAGCGGGGGCGAATGAGCAGTTCTTC,CASSALAGANEQFF
15,.,TRBJ2-1,.,TRBV5-1,TGCGCCAGCAGCTTGGGTGACGGCTCCCACAATGAGCAGTTCTTC,CASSLGDGSHNEQFF
15,.,TRBJ1-2,.,TRBV6-6,TGTGCCAGCAGTCCCTTAGGGGGGGCCCACTATGGCTACACCTTC,CASSPLGGAHYGYTF